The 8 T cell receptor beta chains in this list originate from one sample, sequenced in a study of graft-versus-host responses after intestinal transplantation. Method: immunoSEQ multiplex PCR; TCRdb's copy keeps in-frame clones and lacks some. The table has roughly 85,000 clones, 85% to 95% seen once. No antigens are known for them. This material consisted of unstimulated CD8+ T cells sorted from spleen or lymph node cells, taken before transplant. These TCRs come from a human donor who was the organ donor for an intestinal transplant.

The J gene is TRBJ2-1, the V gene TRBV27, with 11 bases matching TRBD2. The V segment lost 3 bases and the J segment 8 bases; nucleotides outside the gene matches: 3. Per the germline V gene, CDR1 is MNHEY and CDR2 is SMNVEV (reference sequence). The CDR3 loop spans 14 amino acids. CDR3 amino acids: CASSFSGGAYEQFF. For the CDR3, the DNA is TGTGCCAGCAGTTTTAGCGGGGGGGCCTATGAGCAGTTCTTC.

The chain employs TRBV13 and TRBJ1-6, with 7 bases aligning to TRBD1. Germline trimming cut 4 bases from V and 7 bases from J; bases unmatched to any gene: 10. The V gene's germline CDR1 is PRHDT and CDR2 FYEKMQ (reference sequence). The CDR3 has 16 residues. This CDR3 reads CASSSSRDSKNSPLHF. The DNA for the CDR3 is TGTGCCAGCAGCTCGTCCCGGGACAGCAAGAATTCACCCCTCCACTTT.

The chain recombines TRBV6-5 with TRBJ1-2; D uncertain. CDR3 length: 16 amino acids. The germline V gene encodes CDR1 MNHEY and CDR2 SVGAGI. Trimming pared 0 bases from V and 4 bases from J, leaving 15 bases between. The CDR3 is CASSYSRLDGPYGYTF. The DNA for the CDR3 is TGTGCCAGCAGTTACTCCAGGCTCGACGGGCCCTATGGCTACACCTTC.

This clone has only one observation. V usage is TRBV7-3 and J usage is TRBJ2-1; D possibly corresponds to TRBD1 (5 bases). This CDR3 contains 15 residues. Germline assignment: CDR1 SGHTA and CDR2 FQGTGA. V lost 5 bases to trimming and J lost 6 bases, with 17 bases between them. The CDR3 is CASSNSISGFNEQFF. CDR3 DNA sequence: TGTGCCAGCAGCAACTCCATTTCAGGGTTCAATGAGCAGTTCTTC.

The CDR3 sequence: CASSYSDKYEQYF. The CDR3 nucleotides are TGTGCCAGCAGTTACTCTGACAAATACGAGCAGTACTTC. V gene TRBV6-5 combines with J gene TRBJ2-7; D remains unclear. The germline gives CDR1 MNHEY, CDR2 SVGAGI. V was shortened by 0 bases and J by 4 bases, with 7 bases between the two germline ends. The CDR3 extends over 13 amino acids.

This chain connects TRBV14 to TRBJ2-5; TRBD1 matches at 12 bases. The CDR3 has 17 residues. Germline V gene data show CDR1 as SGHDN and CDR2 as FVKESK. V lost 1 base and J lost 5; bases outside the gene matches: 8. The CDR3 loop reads CASSQVGTGGFSETQYF. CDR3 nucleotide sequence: TGTGCCAGCAGCCAAGTAGGGACAGGGGGCTTTTCGGAGACCCAGTACTTC.

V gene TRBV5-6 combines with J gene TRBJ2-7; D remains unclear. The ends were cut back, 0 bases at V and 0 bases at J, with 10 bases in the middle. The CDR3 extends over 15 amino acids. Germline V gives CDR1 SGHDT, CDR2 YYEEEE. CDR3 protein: CASSLDRGYSYEQYF. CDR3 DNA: TGTGCCAGCAGCTTGGACCGTGGATACTCCTACGAGCAGTACTTC.

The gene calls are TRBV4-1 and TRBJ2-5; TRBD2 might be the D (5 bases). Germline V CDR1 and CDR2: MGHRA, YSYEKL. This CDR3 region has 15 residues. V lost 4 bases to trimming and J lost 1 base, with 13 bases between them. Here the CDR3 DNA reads TGCGCCAGCAGCCTCAGGACTGGATTCCAAGAGACCCAGTACTTC. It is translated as CASSLRTGFQETQYF.